This T cell receptor (beta chain) came from a study of control samples from healthy donors and cancer patients. The V gene end was trimmed by 1 base and the J gene end by 3 bases; junction bases not matched to a gene: 4. The V gene's germline CDR1 is MNHNS and CDR2 SASEGT. This CDR3 contains 15 residues. Repertoires were generated with immunoSEQ multiplex PCR, while TCRdb's copy carries only in-frame clones and drops some. The table shows more than 75,000 clones, with 84% occurring only once. The V and J genes are TRBV6-1 and TRBJ1-1; 8 bases match TRBD1. Source material: PBMCs. The TCR originated in a man between 65 and 80 years old with lung cancer. The CDR3 nucleotides are TGTGCCAGCAGTGAAGGGACAGGGCTAGACACTGAAGCTTTCTTT. Amino acids: CASSEGTGLDTEAFF.